This T cell receptor beta chain is from a study of cytomegalovirus exposure and HLA in healthy donors. Findings and caveats of the study: Highest at DRB1 and lowest at HLA-C, TCR association rates differed among HLA loci in a later analysis. Analysis was carried out at a later point, and it linked a missense DCLRE1C variant to TCR beta V- and J-gene trimming.

The sample holds a few counts of this clone. Antigen unknown. V lost 4 bases to trimming and J lost 4 bases, with 19 bases between them. This CDR3 is 16 amino acids long. Germline CDR1 is SGHTA and CDR2 is FQGNSA. The PCR had 60 Vbeta and 13 Jbeta primers. Method: immunoSEQ multiplex PCR; TCRdb's copy keeps in-frame clones and lacks some. The repertoire includes about 270,000 clones, roughly two thirds of them detected once, and about 2.2% sits in the top ten. The sequenced sample was PBMCs. This TCR was sampled from a female donor in good health and CMV-seronegative. The genes are TRBV7-2 and TRBJ2-5; a weak D match, TRBD1 (7 bases). The CDR3 nucleotides are TGTGCCAGCAGCTACGAGGGGGGACAGCAGGGAGAGACCCAGTACTTC. It encodes CASSYEGGQQGETQYF.